The source of this TCR beta chain is a study of Ad26.COV2.S vaccination and SARS-CoV-2 variants. At the level of the study: Ad26.COV2.S shots went into the muscle once or twice, 56 days apart. Whole-study results and caveats: Whether participants received vaccine or placebo, their non-spike TCR breadth was similar.

About this clone itself: Its antigen is currently unknown.

The sample's treatment: 15 to 20 received Ad26.COV2.S at low or high dose, single or two shots; 5 received placebo; per-sample allocation not given. Samples came from day 63 after the first vaccine or placebo injection. The study used a vaccine consisting of an Ad26 vector that expressed Wuhan-strain SARS-CoV-2 spike. Germline V gene sequence: CDR1 SNHLY, CDR2 FYNNEI. The V end lost 7 bases, the J end lost 4 bases, and 15 bases lay between the germline ends. There are 14 residues in the CDR3. The table came from immunoSEQ multiplex PCR; TCRdb's copy has only in-frame clones and leaves some out. The sample holds about 440,000 clones, 90% seen once.

This sequence originates from a person between 18 and 65 years old who received the Ad26.COV2.S COVID-19 vaccine or a placebo. Sequences were derived from peripheral blood, sampled in a trial of Ad26.COV2.S vaccine versus placebo. The V call is TRBV2, the J call TRBJ2-3; the D gene could be TRBD1 or TRBD2 (6 bases each). CDR3 amino acids: CASTRGGGADTQYF. CDR3 nucleotide sequence: TGTGCCAGCACCAGAGGAGGGGGAGCAGATACGCAGTATTTT.